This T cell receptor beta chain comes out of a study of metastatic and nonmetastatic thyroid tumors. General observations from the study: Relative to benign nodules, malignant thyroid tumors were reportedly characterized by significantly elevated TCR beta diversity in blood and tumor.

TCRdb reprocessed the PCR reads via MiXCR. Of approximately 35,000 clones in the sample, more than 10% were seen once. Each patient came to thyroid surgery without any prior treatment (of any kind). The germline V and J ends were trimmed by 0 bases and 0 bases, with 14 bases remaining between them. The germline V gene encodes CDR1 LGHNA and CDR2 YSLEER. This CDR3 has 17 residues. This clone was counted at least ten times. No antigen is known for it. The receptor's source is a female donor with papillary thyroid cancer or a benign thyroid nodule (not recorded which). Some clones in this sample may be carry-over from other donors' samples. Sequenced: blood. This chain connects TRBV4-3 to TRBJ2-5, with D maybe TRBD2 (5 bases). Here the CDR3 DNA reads TGCGCCAGCAGCCAAGACGGGAATGGCGTCTACCAAGAGACCCAGTACTTC. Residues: CASSQDGNGVYQETQYF.